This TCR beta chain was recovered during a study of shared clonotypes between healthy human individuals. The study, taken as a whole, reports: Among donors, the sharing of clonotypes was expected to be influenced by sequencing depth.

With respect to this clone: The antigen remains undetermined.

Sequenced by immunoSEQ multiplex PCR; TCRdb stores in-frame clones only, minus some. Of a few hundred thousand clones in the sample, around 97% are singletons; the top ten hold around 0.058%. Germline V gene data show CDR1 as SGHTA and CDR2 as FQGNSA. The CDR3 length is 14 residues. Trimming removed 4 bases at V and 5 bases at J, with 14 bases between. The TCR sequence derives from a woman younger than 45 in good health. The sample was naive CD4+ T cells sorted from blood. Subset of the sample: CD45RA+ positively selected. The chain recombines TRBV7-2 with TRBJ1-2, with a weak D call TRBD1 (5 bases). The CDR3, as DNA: TGTGCCAGCAGCTCCCTAGGGGCAAATTATGGCTACACCTTC. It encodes CASSSLGANYGYTF.